One and the same sample provided the 20 T cell receptor beta chains below, sequenced in a study of OX40 agonist ivuxolimab in advanced cancers. Clones were read by immunoSEQ multiplex PCR, and TCRdb kept only the in-frame ones, dropping some. This table has about 90,000 clones, 70% to 90% appearing once. The source was CD4+ or CD8+ T cells sorted from blood, collected in a trial of the OX40 agonist ivuxolimab. These receptor sequences come from an adult with an advanced solid tumor such as melanoma, head and neck, liver or kidney cancer.

The chain is built from TRBV7-3 and TRBJ2-1; no clear D gene. The germline CDR1 and CDR2 sequences are SGHTA and FQGTGA. Trimming left V 5 bases short and J 8 bases short, with 13 bases between. The CDR3 loop spans 13 amino acids. CDR3 nucleotides: TGTGCCAGCAGCGCCGGTTATACCGATGAGCAGTTCTTC. As protein: CASSAGYTDEQFF.

About this clone: The junction and the germline gene differ at one end; a read error may be behind it. The genes are TRBV5-6 and TRBJ2-1; 8 bases are shared with TRBD2. CDR3 length: 12 residues. Germline CDR1 SGHDT, CDR2 YYEEEE. The CDR3 reads CASSLGGLEKLF. The CDR3 DNA reads as TGTGCCAGCAGCTTGGGGGGACTAGAGAAGCTCTTC.

The chain combines TRBV6-5 with TRBJ2-7; D possibly corresponds to TRBD2 (6 bases). V lost 0 bases, J lost 5 bases, and 11 bases lay in between. This CDR3 has 14 residues. Looked up from germline, CDR1 is MNHEY and CDR2 is SVGAGI. The CDR3 loop reads CASSYSGEENEQYF. The CDR3, as DNA: TGTGCCAGCAGTTACTCGGGGGAGGAAAACGAGCAGTACTTC.

The rearrangement joins TRBV9 to TRBJ2-1; no reliable D call. The CDR3 length is 13 residues. Per the germline V gene, CDR1 is SGDLS and CDR2 is YYNGEE. Trimming stripped 4 bases from V and 6 bases from J, with 11 bases between. CDR3 coding DNA: TGTGCCAGCAGCTTGAGGACGGTCAATGAGCAGTTCTTC. Its protein is CASSLRTVNEQFF.

The chain joins TRBV30 to TRBJ1-2; 9 bases line up with TRBD1. CDR3 length equals 12 residues. Germline V gene lookup returns CDR1 GTSNPN and CDR2 SVGIG (reference sequence). V trimming: 5 bases; J trimming: 8 bases; junction bases outside the gene matches: 6. The CDR3 sequence is CAWSTGGRGYTF. For the CDR3, the DNA is TGTGCCTGGTCCACAGGGGGCCGGGGCTACACCTTC.

The sample holds one count of this clone. The chain recombines TRBV9 with TRBJ2-2, with TRBD2 matching over 12 bases. The CDR3 runs to 16 residues. CDR1 and CDR2 from the germline V gene are SGDLS and YYNGEE. Trimming cost V 4 bases and J 5 bases; bases outside gene matches: 6. The CDR3 nucleotides read TGTGCCAGCAGCACTCGGACTAGCGGGATAACCGGGGAGCTGTTTTTT. Protein product: CASSTRTSGITGELFF.

The chain couples TRBV5-1 to TRBJ2-5, with TRBD2 as a possible D gene (6 bases). The J call may be faulty, since TRBJ2-7 better matches the DNA end. In germline, CDR1 is SGHRS, CDR2 YFSETQ. The CDR3 loop spans 13 amino acids. The CDR3 loop reads CASRAGGSYEQYF. CDR3 DNA: TGCGCCAGCAGAGCGGGCGGATCCTACGAGCAGTACTTC.

The gene calls are TRBV21-1 and TRBJ2-7; TRBD1, as called in the table, went unchecked against the DNA. TRBV21-1 corresponds to a pseudogene. The CDR3 is made up of 12 amino acids. The CDR3 DNA reads TGTGCCAGCAGCACAGGGACAGAGCAAAAAATCTTC. This encodes CASSTGTEQKIF.

This chain links TRBV6-6 with TRBJ2-7; 9 positions match TRBD2. Germline V gene lookup returns CDR1 MNHNY and CDR2 SVGAGI (reference sequence). This CDR3 contains 15 residues. J lost 9 bases, V lost 6 bases, and 15 bases had no gene match. The CDR3 protein is CASSEREAPQIRQYF. CDR3 coding DNA: TGTGCCAGCAGCGAGCGGGAGGCCCCTCAAATAAGGCAGTACTTC.

This rearrangement joins TRBV29-1 to TRBJ2-7, with 7 bases fitting TRBD1. Germline loops: CDR1 SQVTM, CDR2 ANQGSEA. J was trimmed by 0 bases and V by 1 base; bases with no gene match: 6. The CDR3 loop spans 15 amino acids. In DNA form, the CDR3 reads TGCAGCGTTGAAGGTCTAGGGGACAGCTCCTACGAGCAGTACTTC. This gives the protein CSVEGLGDSSYEQYF.

This sequence joins TRBV5-1 and TRBJ2-7; 13 positions match TRBD2. The CDR3 consists of 16 residues. Germline CDR1 is SGHRS and CDR2 is YFSETQ. The trim removed 0 bases at V and 4 bases at J, leaving 4 bases unmatched. The CDR3 loop is CASSLARTSGSYEQYF. CDR3 bases: TGCGCCAGCAGCTTGGCCCGGACTAGCGGGAGTTACGAGCAGTACTTC.

The chain carries TRBV11-3 and TRBJ2-5, with D perhaps matching TRBD1 (6 bases). The CDR3 loop spans 15 amino acids. Looked up from germline, CDR1 is SGHNT and CDR2 is YENEEA. Trimming pared 1 base from V and 1 base from J, leaving 10 bases between. As DNA, the CDR3 is TGTGCCAGCAGCTTAGCGTGGGACATCCAAGAGACCCAGTACTTC. Encoded protein: CASSLAWDIQETQYF.

The gene calls are TRBV5-4 and TRBJ2-5; 9 bases fit TRBD1. There are 17 residues in the CDR3. The V segment lost 3 bases and the J segment 4 bases; nucleotides outside the gene matches: 13. The germline gives CDR1 SGHNT, CDR2 YYREEE (reference sequence). The CDR3 DNA reads TGTGCCAGCAGCTCCCGGGACAGGGATCTTTGGGGAGAGACCCAGTACTTC. It yields the protein CASSSRDRDLWGETQYF.

V and J are TRBV7-9 and TRBJ2-7; D unclear. Germline CDR1 is SEHNR and CDR2 is FQNEAQ (reference sequence). The CDR3 is 14 residues long. V dropped 5 bases and J dropped 1 base, with 12 bases sitting between them. The CDR3 DNA reads as TGTGCCAGCAGCACCGAAGGCCTGTCCTACGAGCAGTACTTC. Its translation: CASSTEGLSYEQYF.

The chain carries TRBV28 and TRBJ2-3; D remains unclear. The CDR3 runs 11 residues. V was cut by 3 bases and J by 5 bases, with 3 bases left in between. CDR1 MDHEN and CDR2 SYDVKM come from the germline V gene. The CDR3 DNA follows: TGTGCCAGCAGTTTGATAGATACGCAGTATTTT. This gives the protein CASSLIDTQYF.

This chain links TRBV19 with TRBJ2-7; no firm D call. The CDR3 runs to 14 residues. Germline-derived CDR1 and CDR2 are LNHDA and SQIVND (reference sequence). Trimming removed 3 bases at V and 0 bases at J, with 9 bases between. The CDR3 here is CASSIYGSSYEQYF. DNA of the CDR3: TGTGCCAGTAGTATCTACGGTAGCTCCTACGAGCAGTACTTC.

This clone was seen more than once but under ten times. This chain joins TRBV2 and TRBJ1-5; D gene uncertain. V dropped 8 bases and J dropped 3 bases, with 14 bases sitting between them. From germline, CDR1 is SNHLY and CDR2 FYNNEI. CDR3 length: 14 residues. In nucleotides, the CDR3 is TGTGCCAGCTCGAGTAGCTCGTACAATCAGCCCCAGCATTTT. Residues: CASSSSSYNQPQHF.

The chain couples TRBV27 to TRBJ1-5, with TRBD1 identical over 8 bases. Germline CDR1 reads MNHEY; CDR2 reads SMNVEV (reference sequence). This CDR3 has 14 amino acids. Trimming at V came to 6 bases and at J to 4 bases, leaving 5 bases not matched to a gene. The CDR3, as DNA: TGTGCCAGCAGCCTACAGGGGGTAAATCAGCCCCAGCATTTT. Amino acid sequence: CASSLQGVNQPQHF.

The chain is built from TRBV10-1 and TRBJ1-1; TRBD1 matches 9 bases. Trimming removed 6 bases from V and 4 bases from J; junction bases left unmatched: 6. The germline V gene has CDR1 WNHNN and CDR2 SYGVQD (reference sequence). The CDR3 sequence is 14 residues long. The CDR3 sequence: CASRTGTGTTEAFF. The CDR3 DNA follows: TGCGCCAGCAGAACCGGGACAGGGACCACTGAAGCTTTCTTT.

The chain couples TRBV6-5 to TRBJ2-1; 12 bases fit TRBD2. After removal of 2 bases from V and 4 bases from J, the junction contained 3 bases not matched to a gene. CDR1 MNHEY and CDR2 SVGAGI come from the germline V gene. CDR3 length equals 16 residues. The CDR3 region has the DNA TGTGCCAGCAGTTACGGGACTAGCGGGCGGTACAATGAGCAGTTCTTC. It is translated as CASSYGTSGRYNEQFF.